This T cell receptor (beta chain) was identified during a study of blood T cell repertoires in COVID-19. On the study more broadly: The study drew acute and convalescent COVID-19 samples from the United States, Italy and Spain. In each case, the material was cDNA or gDNA derived from T cells, B-cell-depleted T cells, or PBMCs.

Germline CDR1 and CDR2: MDHEN and SYDVKM. The CDR3 spans 16 residues. Losses at the gene ends were 6 bases for V and 7 bases for J; bases not matched to a gene: 9. In the study's own analysis: Reference gene primer amplification gave nucleated cell count estimates. Only in-frame clones appear in the TCRdb table, and some are missing; sequencing was by immunoSEQ multiplex PCR. V and J calls and clone size follow that table, whereas D and trimming were derived from the DNA. The sample has about 82,000 clones, 75% to 90% seen once. The sequenced material came from peripheral blood. This sequence was found in a woman in her 40s with active or convalescent COVID-19. The chain couples TRBV28 to TRBJ2-1, with 13 nucleotides matching TRBD2. As DNA, the CDR3 is TGTGCCAGCAGAAGGACTAGCGGGGGAGCCCTTAATGAGCAGTTCTTC. Amino acid sequence: CASRRTSGGALNEQFF.